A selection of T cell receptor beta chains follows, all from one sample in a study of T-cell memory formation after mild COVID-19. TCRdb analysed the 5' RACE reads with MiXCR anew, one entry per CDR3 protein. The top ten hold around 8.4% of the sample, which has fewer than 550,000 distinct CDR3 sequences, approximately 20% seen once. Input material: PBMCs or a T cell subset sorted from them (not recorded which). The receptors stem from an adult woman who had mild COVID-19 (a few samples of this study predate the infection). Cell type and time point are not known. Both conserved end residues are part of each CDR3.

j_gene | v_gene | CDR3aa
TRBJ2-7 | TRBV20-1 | CSATERGEQYF
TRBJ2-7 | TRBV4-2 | CASLQGSFYEQYF
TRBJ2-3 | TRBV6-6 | CASSRADTQYF
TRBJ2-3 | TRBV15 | CATSREYRLLGTDTQYF
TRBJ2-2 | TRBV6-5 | CASSLRAGGWTGELFF
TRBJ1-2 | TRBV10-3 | CAISVTGSNYGYTF
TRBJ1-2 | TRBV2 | CASASVRDYGYTF
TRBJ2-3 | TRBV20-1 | CSARAVGGDTDTQYF
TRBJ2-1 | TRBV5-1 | CASSLASWNEQFF
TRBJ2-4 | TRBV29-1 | CSVVWADLNIQYF
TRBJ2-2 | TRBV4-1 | CASSQEESGRSYTGELFF
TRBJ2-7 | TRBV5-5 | CASSYTGLTHEHYF
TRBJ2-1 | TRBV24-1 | CATSDTGRAKEQFF
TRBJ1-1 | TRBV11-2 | CASSLGTFTRDTEAFF
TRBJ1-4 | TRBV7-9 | CASSLGDRATNEKLFF
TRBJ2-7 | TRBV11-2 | CASSLEPRTKQYF
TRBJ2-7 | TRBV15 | CATSREGSGNNEQYF